A selection of T cell receptor beta chains follows, all from one sample in a study of cytomegalovirus exposure and HLA in healthy donors. Profiling relied on immunoSEQ multiplex PCR, and the TCRdb table lists in-frame clones only, not all of them. This sample yields roughly 100,000 clones, of which around 61% are seen a single time; more than 3% belongs to the top ten. Sequenced input: PBMCs. Every receptor here comes from a woman between 45 and 60 years old in good health and CMV-seronegative. CDR3s include the opening cysteine and the closing phenylalanine or tryptophan. Fields, in order: J gene, D gene, V gene, clone size, CDR3 protein, CDR3 DNA. A D gene is named only where the DNA matches it firmly. Some rows have no size entry. The others give once, few or many, or a class for an expanded clone.

j_gene: TRBJ2-1; d_gene: TRBD2; v_gene: TRBV7-9; abundance: NA; CDR3aa: CASSIRDYYNEQFF; CDR3nt: TGTGCCAGCAGCATCCGGGACTACTACAATGAGCAGTTCTTC
j_gene: TRBJ2-1; d_gene: NA; v_gene: TRBV29-1; abundance: NA; CDR3aa: CSVWLAPRGEQFF; CDR3nt: TGCAGCGTTTGGCTAGCCCCACGGGGAGAGCAGTTCTTC
j_gene: TRBJ1-5; d_gene: NA; v_gene: TRBV7-8; abundance: NA; CDR3aa: CASRRADSNQPQHF; CDR3nt: TGTGCCAGCAGACGAGCGGATAGCAATCAGCCCCAGCATTTT
j_gene: TRBJ2-7; d_gene: TRBD1; v_gene: TRBV7-2; abundance: NA; CDR3aa: CASSFDREGEQYF; CDR3nt: TGTGCCAGCAGCTTCGACAGGGAAGGCGAGCAGTACTTC
j_gene: TRBJ2-1; d_gene: TRBD2; v_gene: TRBV10-2; abundance: NA; CDR3aa: CASSGRAYNEQFF; CDR3nt: TGCGCCAGCAGCGGGAGGGCCTACAATGAGCAGTTCTTC
j_gene: TRBJ2-2; d_gene: TRBD2; v_gene: TRBV4-1; abundance: NA; CDR3aa: CASSRGGSGSAVGELFF; CDR3nt: TGCGCCAGCAGTCGGGGGGGAAGCGGGAGCGCGGTCGGGGAGCTGTTTTTT
j_gene: TRBJ2-5; d_gene: TRBD2; v_gene: TRBV29-1; abundance: NA; CDR3aa: CSVRGGAENRETQYF; CDR3nt: TGCAGCGTTCGCGGGGGGGCCGAGAACCGAGAGACCCAGTACTTC
j_gene: TRBJ2-1; d_gene: TRBD2; v_gene: TRBV9; abundance: NA; CDR3aa: CASNTPGLAQNEQFF; CDR3nt: TGTGCCAGCAATACACCGGGACTAGCCCAAAATGAGCAGTTCTTC
j_gene: TRBJ2-3; d_gene: TRBD2; v_gene: TRBV5-6; abundance: NA; CDR3aa: CASSFAGLAGSADTQYF; CDR3nt: TGTGCCAGCAGCTTTGCGGGACTAGCGGGAAGTGCAGATACGCAGTATTTT
j_gene: TRBJ2-1; d_gene: TRBD1; v_gene: TRBV7-9; abundance: NA; CDR3aa: CASSLSGTGDFSFF; CDR3nt: TGTGCCAGCAGCTTAAGTGGGACAGGGGATTTTTCGTTCTTC
j_gene: TRBJ1-5; d_gene: NA; v_gene: TRBV6-1; abundance: few; CDR3aa: CASTTDRTNQPQHF; CDR3nt: TGTGCCAGCACCACCGACAGGACGAATCAGCCCCAGCATTTT
j_gene: TRBJ2-1; d_gene: NA; v_gene: TRBV6-4; abundance: NA; CDR3aa: CASQPSPGVGYNEQFF; CDR3nt: TGTGCCAGCCAACCTTCACCGGGGGTTGGCTACAATGAGCAGTTCTTC
j_gene: TRBJ1-3; d_gene: NA; v_gene: TRBV11-3; abundance: NA; CDR3aa: CASSISRVPGNTIYF; CDR3nt: TGTGCCAGCAGCATAAGCAGGGTGCCAGGAAACACCATATATTTT
j_gene: TRBJ2-7; d_gene: NA; v_gene: TRBV11-3; abundance: few; CDR3aa: CASSLQGSSYEQYF; CDR3nt: TGTGCCAGCAGCTTACAGGGTTCCTCCTACGAGCAGTACTTC
j_gene: TRBJ1-5; d_gene: TRBD1; v_gene: TRBV19; abundance: NA; CDR3aa: CASRGQGGNNQPQHF; CDR3nt: TGTGCCAGCCGGGGACAGGGTGGAAACAATCAGCCCCAGCATTTT
j_gene: TRBJ2-1; d_gene: TRBD1; v_gene: TRBV28; abundance: NA; CDR3aa: CASSSSDRGLGVEQFF; CDR3nt: TGTGCCAGCAGTTCTTCAGACAGGGGGCTCGGGGTCGAGCAGTTCTTC
j_gene: TRBJ2-5; d_gene: TRBD1; v_gene: TRBV2; abundance: NA; CDR3aa: CASSPGTGGETQYF; CDR3nt: TGTGCCAGCAGCCCCGGGACAGGAGGAGAGACCCAGTACTTC
j_gene: TRBJ2-7; d_gene: TRBD2; v_gene: TRBV18; abundance: few; CDR3aa: CASSQGLADYEQYF; CDR3nt: TGTGCCAGCTCACAGGGACTAGCGGACTACGAGCAGTACTTC
j_gene: TRBJ2-7; d_gene: NA; v_gene: TRBV27; abundance: NA; CDR3aa: CASSFRSSASYEQYF; CDR3nt: TGTGCCAGCAGTTTTAGGTCTAGCGCGTCCTACGAGCAGTACTTC
j_gene: TRBJ1-2; d_gene: TRBD1; v_gene: TRBV19; abundance: NA; CDR3aa: CASSDPSGQKANYGYTF; CDR3nt: TGTGCCAGTAGTGACCCGTCGGGACAGAAAGCTAACTATGGCTACACCTTC
j_gene: TRBJ2-7; d_gene: NA; v_gene: TRBV9; abundance: NA; CDR3aa: CASSYLPRDDGYEQYF; CDR3nt: TGTGCCAGCAGCTATCTCCCGCGGGATGACGGTTACGAGCAGTACTTC
j_gene: TRBJ2-7; d_gene: TRBD2; v_gene: TRBV7-2; abundance: once; CDR3aa: CASSARGGSHEQYF; CDR3nt: TGTGCCAGCAGCGCCCGGGGGGGCTCCCACGAGCAGTACTTC
j_gene: TRBJ2-7; d_gene: TRBD2; v_gene: TRBV6-4; abundance: NA; CDR3aa: CASSDSARGDSKSYEQYF; CDR3nt: TGTGCCAGCAGTGACTCGGCGCGGGGGGACTCGAAATCCTACGAGCAGTACTTC
j_gene: TRBJ2-3; d_gene: TRBD2; v_gene: TRBV4-3; abundance: NA; CDR3aa: CASSQDEGLAGGTDTQYF; CDR3nt: TGCGCCAGCAGCCAAGACGAGGGACTAGCGGGAGGCACAGATACGCAGTATTTT
j_gene: TRBJ1-2; d_gene: NA; v_gene: TRBV29-1; abundance: few; CDR3aa: CSVERDTSSYGYTF; CDR3nt: TGCAGCGTTGAACGGGACACTTCTTCCTATGGCTACACCTTC
j_gene: TRBJ2-5; d_gene: TRBD1; v_gene: TRBV19; abundance: NA; CDR3aa: CASSPRTGVGETQYF; CDR3nt: TGTGCCAGTAGTCCCAGGACAGGGGTTGGGGAGACCCAGTACTTC
j_gene: TRBJ2-5; d_gene: TRBD2; v_gene: TRBV29-1; abundance: NA; CDR3aa: CSVADPGLARETQYF; CDR3nt: TGCAGCGTTGCCGATCCGGGACTAGCGCGGGAGACCCAGTACTTC
j_gene: TRBJ1-1; d_gene: TRBD1; v_gene: TRBV15; abundance: few; CDR3aa: CATSAPGQGIPEAFF; CDR3nt: TGTGCCACCAGCGCTCCGGGACAGGGGATCCCCGAAGCTTTCTTT
j_gene: TRBJ2-7; d_gene: TRBD2; v_gene: TRBV4-3; abundance: NA; CDR3aa: CASSQVPASGISEQYF; CDR3nt: TGCGCCAGCAGCCAAGTCCCAGCTAGCGGGATCAGCGAGCAGTACTTC
j_gene: TRBJ1-2; d_gene: TRBD1; v_gene: TRBV29-1; abundance: NA; CDR3aa: CSVDPTGSSGYTF; CDR3nt: TGCAGCGTTGATCCGACAGGGTCCAGTGGCTACACCTTC
j_gene: TRBJ2-7; d_gene: TRBD2; v_gene: TRBV15; abundance: NA; CDR3aa: CATSSGVGSGIFDEQYF; CDR3nt: TGTGCCACCAGCAGCGGGGTTGGTAGCGGGATTTTCGACGAGCAGTACTTC
j_gene: TRBJ2-1; d_gene: TRBD2; v_gene: TRBV29-1; abundance: NA; CDR3aa: CSAGLAGGLSEQFF; CDR3nt: TGCAGCGCCGGACTAGCGGGGGGGCTGAGTGAGCAGTTCTTC